A selection of T cell receptor beta chains follows, all from one sample in a study of blood T cell repertoires in COVID-19. The repertoire was sequenced with immunoSEQ multiplex PCR; TCRdb's copy has only in-frame clones and lacks some. The table lists about 35,000 clones, 87% of them singletons. Specimen: peripheral blood. All receptors derive from an elderly man with active COVID-19. The conserved cysteine and the conserved F or W are not part of the CDR3 here.

j_gene: TRBJ1-4; v_gene: TRBV7-2; CDR3aa: ASSSRQGATNEKLF
j_gene: TRBJ2-1; v_gene: TRBV7-9; CDR3aa: ASSPQQGQQF
j_gene: TRBJ2-1; v_gene: TRBV7-9; CDR3aa: ASSLTGGINEQF
j_gene: TRBJ2-7; v_gene: TRBV25-1; CDR3aa: ASTPQGSYEQY
j_gene: TRBJ1-2; v_gene: TRBV5-1; CDR3aa: ASSSAGTGGNYGYT
j_gene: TRBJ2-3; v_gene: TRBV9; CDR3aa: ASSVLSSSTDTQY
j_gene: TRBJ1-2; v_gene: TRBV10-3; CDR3aa: AISRDTDYGYT
j_gene: TRBJ1-2; v_gene: TRBV18; CDR3aa: ASSPVQSNYGYT
j_gene: TRBJ2-7; v_gene: TRBV6-5; CDR3aa: ASRPGQGSGYEQY
j_gene: TRBJ1-1; v_gene: TRBV5-6; CDR3aa: ASSSLSRGKEAF
j_gene: TRBJ1-1; v_gene: TRBV11-2; CDR3aa: ASSLVRRNTEAF